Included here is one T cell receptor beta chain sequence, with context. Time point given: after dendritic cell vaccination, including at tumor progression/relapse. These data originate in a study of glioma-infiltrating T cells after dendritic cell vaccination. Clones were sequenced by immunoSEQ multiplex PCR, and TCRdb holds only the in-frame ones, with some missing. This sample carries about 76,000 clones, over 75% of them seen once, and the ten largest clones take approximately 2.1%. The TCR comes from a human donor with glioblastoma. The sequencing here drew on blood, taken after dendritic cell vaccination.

For the CDR3, the DNA is TGTGCCAGCAGCTCGAGAACAGATACGCAGTATTTT. Its protein is CASSSRTDTQYF. J is TRBJ2-3 and V is TRBV11-2, with D unresolved. The V gene lost 4 bases and the J gene lost 3 bases, with 5 bases spanning the gap. This CDR3 has 12 residues. CDR1 is SGHAT, CDR2 FQNNGV, per germline.